The T cell receptor beta chain described here comes from a study of OX40 agonist ivuxolimab in advanced cancers. Study as a whole: Across the patients, intravenous ivuxolimab was delivered every 2 weeks at 0.01 to 10 mg/kg. Therapy given before enrollment (anti-PD-1, anti-PD-L1 or anti-CTLA-4) was allowed, and roughly 41% had some. Study results and limitations: Near-lowest levels of clonal expansion characterized partial responders at 0.1-3.0 mg/kg. On average, CD8+ T cells showed a greater number of expanded clones than CD4+.

The CDR3 loop spans 14 amino acids. Sequencing was performed with immunoSEQ multiplex PCR; in TCRdb, only in-frame clones are kept and a portion is missing. The sample has 75,000 to 100,000 clones, around 85% seen once. As concerns this clone: Antigen specificity is unknown.

Sequenced here: CD4+ or CD8+ T cells sorted from blood, sampled in a trial of the OX40 agonist ivuxolimab. This chain joins TRBV21-1 and TRBJ2-7. TRBV21-1 is designated a pseudogene. This sequence was found in an adult with an advanced solid tumor such as melanoma, head and neck, liver or kidney cancer. DNA of the CDR3: TGTGCCAGCAACACCCCTAATGGGGCCTACGAGCAGTACTTC. This gives the protein CASNTPNGAYEQYF.